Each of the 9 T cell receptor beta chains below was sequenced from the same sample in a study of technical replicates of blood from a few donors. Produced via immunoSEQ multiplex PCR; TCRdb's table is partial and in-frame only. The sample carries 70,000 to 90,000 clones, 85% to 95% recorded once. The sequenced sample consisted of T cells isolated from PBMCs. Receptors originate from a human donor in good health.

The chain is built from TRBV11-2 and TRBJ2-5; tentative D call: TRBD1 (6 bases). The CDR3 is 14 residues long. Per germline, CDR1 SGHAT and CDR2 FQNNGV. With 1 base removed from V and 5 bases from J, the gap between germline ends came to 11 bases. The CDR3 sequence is CASSLVWGQETQYF. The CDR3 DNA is TGTGCCAGCAGCTTAGTATGGGGGCAGGAGACCCAGTACTTC.

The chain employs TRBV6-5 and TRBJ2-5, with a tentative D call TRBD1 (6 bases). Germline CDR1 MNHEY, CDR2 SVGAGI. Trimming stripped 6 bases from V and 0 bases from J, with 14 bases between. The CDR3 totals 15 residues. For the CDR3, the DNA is TGTGCCAGCAGCATATCCACAGGGTACCAAGAGACCCAGTACTTC. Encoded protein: CASSISTGYQETQYF.

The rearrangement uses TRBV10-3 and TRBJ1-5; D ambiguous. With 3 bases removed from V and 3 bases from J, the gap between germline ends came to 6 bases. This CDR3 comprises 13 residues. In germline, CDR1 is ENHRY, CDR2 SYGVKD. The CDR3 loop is CAISELVNQPQHF. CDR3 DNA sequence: TGTGCCATCAGTGAACTGGTCAATCAGCCCCAGCATTTT.

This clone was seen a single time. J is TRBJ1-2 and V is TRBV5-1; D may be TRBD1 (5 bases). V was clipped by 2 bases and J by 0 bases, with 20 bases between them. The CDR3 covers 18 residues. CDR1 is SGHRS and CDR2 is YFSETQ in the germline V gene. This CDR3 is CASSLMAHEQASNYGYTF. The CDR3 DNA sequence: TGCGCCAGCAGCTTAATGGCGCATGAACAGGCATCTAACTATGGCTACACCTTC.

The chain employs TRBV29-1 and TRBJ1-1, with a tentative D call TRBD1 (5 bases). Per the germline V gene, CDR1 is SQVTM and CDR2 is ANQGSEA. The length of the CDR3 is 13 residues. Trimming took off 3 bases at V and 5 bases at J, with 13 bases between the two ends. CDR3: CSVDETGWTEAFF. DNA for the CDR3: TGCAGCGTTGACGAAACAGGTTGGACTGAAGCTTTCTTT.

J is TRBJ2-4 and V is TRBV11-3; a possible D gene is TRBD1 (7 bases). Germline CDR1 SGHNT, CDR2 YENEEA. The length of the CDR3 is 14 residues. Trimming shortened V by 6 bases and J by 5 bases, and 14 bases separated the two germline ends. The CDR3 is CASRARGTENIQYF. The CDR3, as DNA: TGTGCCAGCAGGGCCCGGGGGACAGAAAACATTCAGTACTTC.

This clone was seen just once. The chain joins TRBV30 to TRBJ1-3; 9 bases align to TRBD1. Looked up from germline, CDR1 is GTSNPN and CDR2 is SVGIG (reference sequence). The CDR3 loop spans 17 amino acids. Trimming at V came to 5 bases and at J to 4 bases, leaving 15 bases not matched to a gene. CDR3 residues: CAWCQGQGFRSGNTIYF. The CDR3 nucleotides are TGTGCCTGGTGTCAGGGACAGGGCTTTCGCTCAGGAAACACCATATATTTT.

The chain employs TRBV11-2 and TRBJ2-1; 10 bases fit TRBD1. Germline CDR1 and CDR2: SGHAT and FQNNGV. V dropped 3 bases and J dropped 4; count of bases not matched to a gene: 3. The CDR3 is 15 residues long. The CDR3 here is CASSFRTGGYNEQFF. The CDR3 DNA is TGTGCCAGCAGCTTTAGGACAGGGGGTTACAATGAGCAGTTCTTC.

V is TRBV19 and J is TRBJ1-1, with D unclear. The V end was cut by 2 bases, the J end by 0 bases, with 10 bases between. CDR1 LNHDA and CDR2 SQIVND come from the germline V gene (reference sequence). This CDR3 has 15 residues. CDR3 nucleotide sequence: TGTGCCAGTAGTATATCAGCCAGCGTGAACACTGAAGCTTTCTTT. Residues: CASSISASVNTEAFF.